This TCR beta chain derives from a study of early stage breast cancer tumors. General study findings and limits: In about 90% of the 16 patients, blood comparison separated tumor from normal breast. Functional markers like CD4, CD8 and FOXP3 were missed in bulk sequencing. Tumors had around 2.5-fold higher T cell density than normal breast. Most shared enriched TCRB sequences were commonly generated ones.

Trimming removed 4 bases from V and 5 bases from J; junction bases left unmatched: 6. The CDR3 contains 14 residues. Per germline, CDR1 SGHRS and CDR2 YFSETQ. In regard to this clone: The antigen is not known.

Generated by immunoSEQ multiplex PCR, the TCRdb table keeps only in-frame clones and is missing some. The table shows 25,000 to 30,000 clones, with around four fifths occurring only once. This sequence was found in a person aged 45 to 59 with breast cancer. The sequencing sample was made of blood. This chain joins TRBV5-1 and TRBJ2-5, with TRBD2 identical over 9 bases. CDR3 loop: CASSPGLAIETQYF. The CDR3 DNA reads as TGCGCCAGCAGCCCGGGACTAGCTATCGAGACCCAGTACTTC.